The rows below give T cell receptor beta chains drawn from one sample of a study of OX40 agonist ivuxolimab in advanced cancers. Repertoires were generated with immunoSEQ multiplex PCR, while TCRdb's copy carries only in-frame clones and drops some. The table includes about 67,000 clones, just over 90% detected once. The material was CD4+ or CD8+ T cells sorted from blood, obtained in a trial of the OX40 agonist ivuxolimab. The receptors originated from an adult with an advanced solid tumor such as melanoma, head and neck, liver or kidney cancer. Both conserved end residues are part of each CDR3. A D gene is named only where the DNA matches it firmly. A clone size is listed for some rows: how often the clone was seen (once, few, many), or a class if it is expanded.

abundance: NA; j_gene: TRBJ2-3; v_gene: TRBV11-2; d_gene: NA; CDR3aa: CATAGPTPTDTQYF; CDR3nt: TGTGCCACAGCAGGTCCTACCCCCACAGATACGCAGTATTTT
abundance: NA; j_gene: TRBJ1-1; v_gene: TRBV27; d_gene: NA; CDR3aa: CASSLSPFAEAFF; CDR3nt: TGTGCCAGCAGTTTATCGCCGTTTGCCGAAGCTTTCTTT
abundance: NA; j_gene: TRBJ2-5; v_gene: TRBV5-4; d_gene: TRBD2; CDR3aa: CASSFRTSGQETQYF; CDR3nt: TGTGCCAGCAGCTTCCGGACTAGCGGCCAAGAGACCCAGTACTTC
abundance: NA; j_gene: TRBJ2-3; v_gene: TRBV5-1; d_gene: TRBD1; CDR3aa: CASQGEYTDTQYF; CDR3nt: TGCGCCAGCCAGGGGGAGTACACAGATACGCAGTATTTT
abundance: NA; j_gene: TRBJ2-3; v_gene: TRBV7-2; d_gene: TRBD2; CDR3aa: CASSWGPGGDTQYF; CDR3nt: TGTGCCAGCAGCTGGGGACCCGGGGGGGATACGCAGTATTTT
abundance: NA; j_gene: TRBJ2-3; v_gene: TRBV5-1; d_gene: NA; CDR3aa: CASSSDPGGPDTQYF; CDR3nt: TGCGCCAGCAGTTCCGACCCAGGAGGGCCAGATACGCAGTATTTT
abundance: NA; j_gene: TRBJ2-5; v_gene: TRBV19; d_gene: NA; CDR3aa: CASSNPPNLETQYF; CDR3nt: TGTGCCAGTAGTAACCCCCCAAATCTGGAGACCCAGTACTTC
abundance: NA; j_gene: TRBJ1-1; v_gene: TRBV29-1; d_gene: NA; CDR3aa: CSACPMGNTEAFF; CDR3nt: TGCAGCGCCTGCCCTATGGGGAACACTGAAGCTTTCTTT
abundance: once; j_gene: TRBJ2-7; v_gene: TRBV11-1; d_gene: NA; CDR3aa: CASSYLYEQYF; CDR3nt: TGTGCCAGCAGCTATCTATACGAGCAGTACTTC
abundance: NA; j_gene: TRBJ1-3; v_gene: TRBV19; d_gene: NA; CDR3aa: CASYSGRTGNTIYF; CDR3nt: TGTGCCAGTTACTCAGGGAGGACTGGAAACACCATATATTTT
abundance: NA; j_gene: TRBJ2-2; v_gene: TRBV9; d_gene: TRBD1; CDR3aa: CASSVRDRTPGELFF; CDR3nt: TGTGCCAGCAGCGTTCGGGACAGGACCCCCGGGGAGCTGTTTTTT
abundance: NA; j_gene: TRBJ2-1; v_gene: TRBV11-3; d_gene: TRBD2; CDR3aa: CASSSYLAGGWGNEQFF; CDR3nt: TGTGCCAGCAGCTCCTACTTGGCGGGAGGGTGGGGGAATGAGCAGTTCTTC
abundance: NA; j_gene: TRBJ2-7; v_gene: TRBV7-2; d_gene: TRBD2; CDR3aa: CASSPLAGGSYEQYF; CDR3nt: TGTGCCAGCAGCCCACTAGCGGGAGGCTCCTACGAGCAGTACTTC
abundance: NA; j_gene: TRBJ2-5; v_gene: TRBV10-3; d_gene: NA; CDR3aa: CAISGSGAGETQYF; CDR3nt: TGTGCCATCAGTGGGTCGGGTGCAGGGGAGACCCAGTACTTC
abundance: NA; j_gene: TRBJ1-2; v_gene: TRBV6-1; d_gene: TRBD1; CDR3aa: CASTEQGGYGYTF; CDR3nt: TGTGCCAGCACTGAACAGGGGGGCTATGGCTACACCTTC
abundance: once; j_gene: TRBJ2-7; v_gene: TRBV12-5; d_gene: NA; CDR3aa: CASFGAPEYYEQYF; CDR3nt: TGTGCTAGCTTTGGGGCGCCAGAATACTACGAGCAGTACTTC
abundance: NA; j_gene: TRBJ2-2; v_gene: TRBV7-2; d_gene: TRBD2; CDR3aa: CASSLVTSGNANTGELFF; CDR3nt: TGTGCCAGCAGCTTAGTAACTAGCGGTAACGCGAACACCGGGGAGCTGTTTTTT
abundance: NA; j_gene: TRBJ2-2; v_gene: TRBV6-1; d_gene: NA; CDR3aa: CASSEKGRGTGELFF; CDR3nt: TGTGCCAGCAGTGAAAAGGGACGGGGCACCGGGGAGCTGTTTTTT
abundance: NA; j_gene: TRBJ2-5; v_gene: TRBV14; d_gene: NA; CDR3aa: CASSQDHGGFETQYF; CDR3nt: TGTGCCAGCAGCCAAGACCATGGGGGGTTTGAGACCCAGTACTTC
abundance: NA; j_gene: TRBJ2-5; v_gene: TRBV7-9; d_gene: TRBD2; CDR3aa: CASSSSSREGGGYQETQYF; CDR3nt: TGTGCCAGCAGCTCCTCCTCGCGTGAGGGCGGGGGGTACCAAGAGACCCAGTACTTC
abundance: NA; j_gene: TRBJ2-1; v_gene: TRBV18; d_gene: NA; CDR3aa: CASSPTGTNYNEQFF; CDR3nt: TGTGCCAGCTCTCCTACAGGGACTAACTACAATGAGCAGTTCTTC
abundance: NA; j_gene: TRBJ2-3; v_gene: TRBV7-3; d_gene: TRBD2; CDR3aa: CASSLGLAGSTDTQYF; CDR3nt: TGTGCCAGCAGCTTGGGACTAGCGGGGTCCACAGATACGCAGTATTTT
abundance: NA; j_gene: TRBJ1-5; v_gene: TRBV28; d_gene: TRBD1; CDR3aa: CASSFRDRDYQPQHF; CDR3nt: TGTGCCAGCAGTTTCCGGGACAGAGACTATCAGCCCCAGCATTTT
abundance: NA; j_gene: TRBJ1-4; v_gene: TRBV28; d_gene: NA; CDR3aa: CASSLFGSNEKLFF; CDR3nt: TGTGCCAGCAGCTTATTCGGTTCGAATGAAAAACTGTTTTTT
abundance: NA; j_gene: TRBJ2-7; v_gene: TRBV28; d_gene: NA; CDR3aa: CASMGDIYEQYF; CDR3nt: TGTGCCAGCATGGGGGACATCTACGAGCAGTACTTC
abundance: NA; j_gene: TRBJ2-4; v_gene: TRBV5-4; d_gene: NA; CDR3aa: CASSLMSYGTGDIQYF; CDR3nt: TGTGCCAGCAGCTTGATGAGTTACGGCACGGGGGACATTCAGTACTTC
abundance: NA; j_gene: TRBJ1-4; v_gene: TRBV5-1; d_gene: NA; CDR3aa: CASSFDGVLEKLFF; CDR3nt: TGCGCCAGCAGCTTCGACGGAGTTCTGGAAAAACTGTTTTTT
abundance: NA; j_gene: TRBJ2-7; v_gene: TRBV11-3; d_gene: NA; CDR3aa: CASSLWEWEHEQYF; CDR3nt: TGTGCCAGCAGCTTATGGGAATGGGAGCACGAGCAGTACTTC
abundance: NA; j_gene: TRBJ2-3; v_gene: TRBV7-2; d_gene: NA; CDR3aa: CASSPGSHRDTQYF; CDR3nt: TGTGCCAGCAGCCCGGGGTCCCATAGAGATACGCAGTATTTT
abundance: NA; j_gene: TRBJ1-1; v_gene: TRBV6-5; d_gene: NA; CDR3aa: CASSYGHSEAFF; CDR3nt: TGTGCCAGCAGTTACGGACATTCTGAAGCTTTCTTT
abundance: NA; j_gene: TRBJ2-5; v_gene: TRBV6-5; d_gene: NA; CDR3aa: CAGTPAEGKGETQYF; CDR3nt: TGTGCCGGCACCCCCGCCGAGGGTAAGGGGGAGACCCAGTACTTC
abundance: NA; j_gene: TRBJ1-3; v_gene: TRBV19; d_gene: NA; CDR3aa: CASSLPGTAYSGNTIYF; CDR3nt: TGTGCCAGTAGTCTTCCCGGGACGGCATACTCTGGAAACACCATATATTTT
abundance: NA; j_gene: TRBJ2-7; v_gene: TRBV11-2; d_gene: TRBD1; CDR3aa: CASQAGTGVHEQYF; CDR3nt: TGTGCCAGCCAAGCCGGGACAGGGGTGCACGAGCAGTACTTC
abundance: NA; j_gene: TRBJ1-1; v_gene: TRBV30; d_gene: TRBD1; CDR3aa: CACMTGNFMNTEAFF; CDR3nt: TGTGCCTGTATGACAGGGAACTTCATGAACACTGAAGCTTTCTTT
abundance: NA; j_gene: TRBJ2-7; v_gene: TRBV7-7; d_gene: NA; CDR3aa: CASSLESGTSYEQYF; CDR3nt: TGTGCTAGCAGCTTAGAATCAGGGACCTCCTACGAGCAGTACTTC
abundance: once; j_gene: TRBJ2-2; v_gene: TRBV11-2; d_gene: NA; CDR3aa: CASTPRGTYTGELFF; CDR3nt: TGTGCCAGCACCCCTCGCGGGACCTACACCGGGGAGCTGTTTTTT
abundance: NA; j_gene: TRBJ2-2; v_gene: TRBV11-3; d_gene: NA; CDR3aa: CASSPWGVGGELFF; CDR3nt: TGTGCCAGCAGCCCCTGGGGCGTCGGTGGGGAGCTGTTTTTT
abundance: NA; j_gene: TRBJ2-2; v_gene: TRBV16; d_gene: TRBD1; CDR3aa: CASSHTGGNTGELFF; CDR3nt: TGTGCCAGCAGCCACACAGGGGGAAACACCGGGGAGCTGTTTTTT
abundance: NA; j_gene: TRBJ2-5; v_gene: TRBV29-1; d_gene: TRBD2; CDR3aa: CSGREGETQYF; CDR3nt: TGCAGCGGCAGGGAGGGGGAGACCCAGTACTTC
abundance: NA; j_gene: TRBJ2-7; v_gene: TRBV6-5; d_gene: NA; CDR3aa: CASSSVYEQYF; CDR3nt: TGTGCCAGCAGTTCGGTTTACGAGCAGTACTTC
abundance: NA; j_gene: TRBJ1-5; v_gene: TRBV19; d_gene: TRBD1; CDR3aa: CASSMGQGFNQPQHF; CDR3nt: TGTGCCAGTAGTATGGGACAGGGGTTCAATCAGCCCCAGCATTTT
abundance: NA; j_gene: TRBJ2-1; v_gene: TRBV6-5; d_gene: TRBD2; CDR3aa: CASSMASGSYNEQFF; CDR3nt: TGTGCCAGCTCAATGGCTAGCGGATCCTACAATGAGCAGTTCTTC
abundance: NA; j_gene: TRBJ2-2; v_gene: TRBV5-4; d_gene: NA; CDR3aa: CASSFGGDNTGELFF; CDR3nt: TGTGCCAGCAGCTTCGGGGGCGATAACACCGGGGAGCTGTTTTTT
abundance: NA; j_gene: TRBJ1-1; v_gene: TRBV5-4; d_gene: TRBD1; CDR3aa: CASSLGRGQTEAFF; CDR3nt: TGTGCCAGCAGCTTGGGCAGGGGACAGACTGAAGCTTTCTTT
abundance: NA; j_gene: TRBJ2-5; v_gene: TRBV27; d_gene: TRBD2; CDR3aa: CASSLSTREGGQEQYF; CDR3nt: TGTGCCAGCAGTTTATCGACCCGGGAGGGAGGGCAAGAGCAGTACTTC
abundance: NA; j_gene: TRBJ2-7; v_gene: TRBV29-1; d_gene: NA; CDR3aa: CSVGYVTYEQYF; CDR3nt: TGCAGCGTTGGGTACGTAACCTACGAGCAGTACTTC
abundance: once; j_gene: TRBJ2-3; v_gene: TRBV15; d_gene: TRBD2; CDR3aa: CATSAGASTDTQYF; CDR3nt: TGTGCCACCAGCGCGGGAGCTAGCACAGATACGCAGTATTTT
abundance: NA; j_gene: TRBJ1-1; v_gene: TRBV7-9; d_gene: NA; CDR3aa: CASSSYRTSNTEAFF; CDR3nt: TGTGCCAGCAGCTCGTACCGGACAAGCAACACTGAAGCTTTCTTT
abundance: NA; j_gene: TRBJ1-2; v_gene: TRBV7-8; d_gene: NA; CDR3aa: CASSLNVQGQGYTF; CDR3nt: TGTGCCAGCAGCTTAAACGTACAGGGTCAAGGCTACACCTTC
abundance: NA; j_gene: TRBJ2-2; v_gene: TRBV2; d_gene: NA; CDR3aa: CASSEGTRELFF; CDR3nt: TGTGCCAGCAGTGAAGGCACCCGGGAGCTGTTTTTT
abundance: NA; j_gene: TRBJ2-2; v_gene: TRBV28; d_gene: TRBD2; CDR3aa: CASSPPPWGGSPGPGELFF; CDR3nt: TGTGCCAGCAGCCCACCTCCTTGGGGGGGTTCCCCAGGCCCCGGGGAGCTGTTTTTT
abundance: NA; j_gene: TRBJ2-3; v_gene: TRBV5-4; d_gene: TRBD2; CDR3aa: CASRKSGTTDTQYF; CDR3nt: TGTGCCAGCAGGAAGAGCGGGACCACAGATACGCAGTATTTT